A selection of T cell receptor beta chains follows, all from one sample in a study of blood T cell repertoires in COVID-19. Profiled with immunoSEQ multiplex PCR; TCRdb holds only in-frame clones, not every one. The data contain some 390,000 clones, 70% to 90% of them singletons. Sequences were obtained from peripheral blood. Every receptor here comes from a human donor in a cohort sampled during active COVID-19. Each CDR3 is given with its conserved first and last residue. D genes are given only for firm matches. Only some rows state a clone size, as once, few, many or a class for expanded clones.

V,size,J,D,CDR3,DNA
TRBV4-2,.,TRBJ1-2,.,CASSQDMPESNYGYTF,TGTGCCAGCAGCCAAGATATGCCTGAGTCTAACTATGGCTACACCTTC
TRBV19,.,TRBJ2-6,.,CASSGAANVLTF,TGTGCCAGTTCTGGGGCGGCCAACGTCCTGACTTTC
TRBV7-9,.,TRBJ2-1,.,CASSLLDTYNEQFF,TGTGCCAGCAGCTTACTGGACACTTACAATGAGCAGTTCTTC
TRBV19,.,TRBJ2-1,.,CASSLAINEQFF,TGTGCCAGTAGCCTAGCGATTAATGAGCAGTTCTTC
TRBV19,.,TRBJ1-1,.,CASSTQFPGYMNTEAFF,TGTGCCAGTAGTACACAGTTCCCCGGATATATGAACACTGAAGCTTTCTTT
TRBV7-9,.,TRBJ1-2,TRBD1,CASTQGGQGKSREDGYTF,TGTGCCAGCACCCAGGGGGGACAGGGGAAATCTCGGGAAGATGGCTACACCTTC
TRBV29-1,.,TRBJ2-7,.,CSVAVAAYEQYF,TGCAGCGTTGCGGTGGCGGCCTACGAGCAGTACTTC
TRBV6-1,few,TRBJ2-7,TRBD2,CASSEWGLAGSYEQYF,TGTGCCAGCAGTGAATGGGGATTAGCGGGATCCTACGAGCAGTACTTC
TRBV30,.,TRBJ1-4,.,CAWTERGRPGEKLFF,TGTGCCTGGACCGAGAGGGGGAGACCGGGAGAAAAACTGTTTTTT
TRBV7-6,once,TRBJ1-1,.,CASSLFDSPNTEAFF,TGTGCCAGCAGCCTTTTCGACAGCCCGAACACTGAAGCTTTCTTT
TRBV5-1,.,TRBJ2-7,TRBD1,CASSHWTGPYEQYF,TGCGCCAGCAGCCACTGGACAGGCCCCTACGAGCAGTACTTC
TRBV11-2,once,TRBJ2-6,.,CASRTAGANVLTF,TGTGCCAGCCGAACAGCTGGGGCCAACGTCCTGACTTTC
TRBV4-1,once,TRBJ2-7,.,CASSQETSYEQYF,TGCGCCAGCAGCCAAGAAACATCCTACGAGCAGTACTTC
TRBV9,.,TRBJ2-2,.,CASSVEGREDGELFF,TGTGCCAGCAGCGTAGAAGGGAGAGAAGACGGGGAGCTGTTTTTT
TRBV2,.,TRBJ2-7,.,CASSGEGGSYEQYF,TGTGCCAGCAGTGGGGAGGGGGGGAGCTACGAGCAGTACTTC
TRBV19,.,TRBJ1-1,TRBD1,CASSSDRGAEAFF,TGTGCCAGTAGTAGCGACAGGGGTGCTGAAGCTTTCTTT
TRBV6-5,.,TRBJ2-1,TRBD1,CASSYTGTESYNEQFF,TGTGCCAGCAGTTACACCGGGACAGAGTCCTACAATGAGCAGTTCTTC
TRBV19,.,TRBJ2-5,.,CASSIDSQETQYF,TGTGCCAGTAGTATCGACAGCCAAGAGACCCAGTACTTC
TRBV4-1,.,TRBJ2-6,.,CASSQPTGNGANVLTF,TGCGCCAGCAGCCAACCCACAGGGAACGGGGCCAACGTCCTGACTTTC
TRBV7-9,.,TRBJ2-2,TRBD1,CASSGTGGPGELFF,TGTGCCAGCAGCGGCACAGGGGGCCCCGGGGAGCTGTTTTTT
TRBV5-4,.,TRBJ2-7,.,CASRPDGVTGEQYF,TGTGCCAGCAGGCCTGACGGGGTTACGGGCGAGCAGTACTTC
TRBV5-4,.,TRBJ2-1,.,CATEYWSGQNEQFF,TGTGCCACCGAATATTGGTCAGGGCAAAATGAGCAGTTCTTC
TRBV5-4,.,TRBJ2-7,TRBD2,CASSKGLAGGTEQYF,TGTGCCAGCAGCAAGGGTCTAGCGGGAGGGACCGAGCAGTACTTC
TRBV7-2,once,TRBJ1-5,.,CASSLTGISNQPQHF,TGTGCCAGCAGCCTCACGGGGATAAGCAATCAGCCCCAGCATTTT
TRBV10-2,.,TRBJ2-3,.,CASSDAAKRDTQYF,TGCGCCAGCAGTGACGCGGCTAAAAGGGATACGCAGTATTTT
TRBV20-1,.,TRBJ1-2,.,CRPRGGGYTF,TGCAGGCCACGAGGAGGAGGCTACACCTTC
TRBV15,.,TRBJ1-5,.,CATSGHGGDQPQHF,TGTGCCACCTCAGGGCACGGGGGTGATCAGCCCCAGCATTTT
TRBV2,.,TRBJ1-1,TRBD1,CASTSDRGMNTEAFF,TGTGCCAGCACCTCGGACAGGGGGATGAACACTGAAGCTTTCTTT
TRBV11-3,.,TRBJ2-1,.,CASSLDRNNEQFF,TGTGCCAGCAGCTTAGACAGAAACAATGAGCAGTTCTTC
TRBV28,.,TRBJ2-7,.,CASSSRAVGGLEEQYF,TGTGCCAGCAGTTCTAGGGCGGTAGGCGGGTTGGAAGAGCAGTACTTC
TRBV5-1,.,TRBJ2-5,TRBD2,CASSLLAGFQETQYF,TGCGCCAGCAGCTTGCTAGCGGGGTTCCAAGAGACCCAGTACTTC
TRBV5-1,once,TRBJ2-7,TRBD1,CASSLIQGNYEQYF,TGCGCCAGCAGCTTAATACAGGGGAACTACGAGCAGTACTTC
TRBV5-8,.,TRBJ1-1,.,CASSLEGQRNTEAFF,TGTGCCAGCAGCTTGGAAGGACAGCGGAACACTGAAGCTTTCTTT
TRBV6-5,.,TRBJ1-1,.,CASSYGATEAFF,TGTGCCAGCAGTTACGGAGCCACTGAAGCTTTCTTT
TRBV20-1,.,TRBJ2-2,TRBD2,CSASRGNSGRGPGELFF,TGCAGTGCTAGTCGGGGGAATAGCGGGAGGGGACCCGGGGAGCTGTTTTTT
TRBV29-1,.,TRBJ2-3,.,CSWDTAPGTQYF,TGCAGCTGGGACACGGCTCCTGGTACGCAGTATTTT
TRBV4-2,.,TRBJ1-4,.,CASSQDLRPSGSPRKEKLFF,TGTGCCAGCAGCCAAGATCTGAGGCCCTCGGGATCCCCTAGGAAGGAAAAACTGTTTTTT
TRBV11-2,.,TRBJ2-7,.,CASSLARGGEQYF,TGTGCCAGCAGCTTAGCTCGAGGGGGCGAGCAGTACTTC
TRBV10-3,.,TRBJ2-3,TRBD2,CAIRTSTSGDTQYF,TGTGCCATCAGAACCTCGACTAGCGGGGATACGCAGTATTTT
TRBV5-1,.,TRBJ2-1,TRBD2,CASSPPIGGVYNEQFF,TGCGCCAGCAGCCCCCCCATTGGGGGGGTGTACAATGAGCAGTTCTTC
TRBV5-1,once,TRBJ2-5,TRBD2,CASGGLAGLTETQYF,TGCGCCAGCGGGGGACTAGCGGGACTTACGGAGACCCAGTACTTC
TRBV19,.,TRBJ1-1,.,CASSMDKNTEAFF,TGTGCCAGTAGTATGGACAAGAACACTGAAGCTTTCTTT
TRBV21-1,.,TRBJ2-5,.,CASSKVYLGERERVETQYF,TGTGCCAGCAGCAAAGTATACCTCGGTGAGCGGGAGAGAGTTGAGACCCAGTACTTC
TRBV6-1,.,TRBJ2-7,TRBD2,CASSEGWGGSADEQYF,TGTGCCAGCAGTGAAGGGTGGGGGGGTTCGGCTGACGAGCAGTACTTC
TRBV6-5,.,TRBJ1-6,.,CASSYSGGVESPLHF,TGTGCCAGCAGTTACTCCGGGGGAGTCGAATCACCCCTCCACTTT
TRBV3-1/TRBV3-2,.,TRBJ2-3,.,CASSQDMAGWDTQYF,TGTGCCAGCAGCCAAGATATGGCAGGGTGGGATACGCAGTATTTT
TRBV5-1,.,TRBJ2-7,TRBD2,CASSRGLAEYEQYF,TGCGCCAGCAGCCGAGGACTAGCGGAGTACGAGCAGTACTTC
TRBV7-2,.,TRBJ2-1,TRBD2,CASSPRGDGYNEQFF,TGTGCCAGCAGCCCCCGGGGGGATGGTTACAATGAGCAGTTCTTC
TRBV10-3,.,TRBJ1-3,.,CAISNLRGSGNTIYF,TGTGCCATCAGCAATCTCAGGGGCTCTGGAAACACCATATATTTT
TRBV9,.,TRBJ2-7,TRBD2,CASSPSGKTYEQYF,TGTGCCAGCAGCCCTAGCGGGAAAACCTACGAGCAGTACTTC
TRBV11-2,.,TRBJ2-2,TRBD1,CASSLGQGRLFF,TGTGCCAGCAGCTTAGGACAGGGGAGGCTGTTTTTT
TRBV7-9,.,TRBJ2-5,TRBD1,CASSLTGKETQYF,TGTGCCAGCAGCTTGACAGGGAAAGAGACCCAGTACTTC
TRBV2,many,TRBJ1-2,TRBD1,CASKQGAYGYTF,TGTGCCAGCAAGCAGGGGGCTTATGGCTACACCTTC
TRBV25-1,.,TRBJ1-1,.,CASSEFGTREENTEAFF,TGTGCCAGCAGTGAATTCGGGACAAGGGAAGAGAACACTGAAGCTTTCTTT
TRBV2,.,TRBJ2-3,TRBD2,CASSGGTTPDTQYF,TGTGCCAGCAGTGGGGGGACTACCCCAGATACGCAGTATTTT
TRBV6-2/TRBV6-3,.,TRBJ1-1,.,CASSWGPGQNTEAFF,TGTGCCAGCAGTTGGGGCCCGGGACAGAACACTGAAGCTTTCTTT
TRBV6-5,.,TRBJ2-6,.,CATATSGANVLTF,TGTGCGACAGCCACCTCTGGGGCCAACGTCCTGACTTTC
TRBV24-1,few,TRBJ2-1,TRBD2,CATSSTGTIINEQFF,TGTGCCACCAGCTCGACCGGGACTATCATTAATGAGCAGTTCTTC
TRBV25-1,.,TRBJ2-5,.,CASSEMTKETQYF,TGTGCCAGCAGTGAAATGACAAAAGAGACCCAGTACTTC